This entry lists 22 T cell receptor beta chains sequenced from one sample in a study of OX40 agonist ivuxolimab in advanced cancers. Method: immunoSEQ multiplex PCR; TCRdb's copy keeps in-frame clones and lacks some. The table includes 85,000 to 100,000 clones, about 85% detected once. This material consisted of CD4+ or CD8+ T cells sorted from blood, taken in a trial of the OX40 agonist ivuxolimab. The source is an adult with an advanced solid tumor such as melanoma, head and neck, liver or kidney cancer.

J is TRBJ2-7 and V is TRBV30; 9 bases map to TRBD1. CDR3 length: 14 residues. V was pared by 2 bases and J by 2 bases, with 4 bases of the junction left unmatched. Per the germline V gene, CDR1 is GTSNPN and CDR2 is SVGIG (reference sequence). The CDR3 sequence: CAWSPGTGTYEQYF. The DNA of the CDR3 is TGTGCCTGGAGTCCCGGGACAGGGACCTACGAGCAGTACTTC. The variable domain in full, completed from reference TRBV30 and TRBJ2-7, reads SQTIHQWPATLVQPVGSPLSLECTVEGTSNPNLYWYRQAAGRGLQLLFYSVGIGQISSEVPQNLSASRPQDRQFILSSKKLLLSDSGFYLCAWSPGTGTYEQYFGPGTRLTVT.

DNA of the CDR3: TGTGCCAGCAGCACACTACAGGGACAGGGCGGCTACGAGCAGTACTTC. Translating gives CASSTLQGQGGYEQYF. The V gene is TRBV5-6, the J gene TRBJ2-7; 9 bases map to TRBD1. The CDR3 covers 16 residues. With 4 bases clipped from V and 3 bases from J, the junction kept 11 bases outside the gene matches. Per germline, CDR1 SGHDT and CDR2 YYEEEE.

The chain links TRBV2 to TRBJ2-2; 7 bases are shared with TRBD1. The trim removed 6 bases at V and 0 bases at J, leaving 1 base unmatched. From germline, CDR1 is SNHLY and CDR2 FYNNEI. The CDR3 has 14 residues. The CDR3 region is CASRQGSNTGELFF. CDR3 sequence (DNA): TGTGCCAGCAGACAGGGGTCGAACACCGGGGAGCTGTTTTTT.

The count of this clone is one. The chain couples TRBV7-2 to TRBJ2-5; D remains ambiguous. Trimming removed 5 bases from V and 5 bases from J, with 6 bases in between. Looked up from germline, CDR1 is SGHTA and CDR2 is FQGNSA. This CDR3 region has 11 residues. In DNA, the CDR3 is TGTGCCAGCAGCCTCCAGGAGACCCAGTACTTC. This gives the protein CASSLQETQYF.

The V call is TRBV10-3, the J call TRBJ2-2; D is undetermined. The length of the CDR3 is 12 residues. Germline CDR1 is ENHRY and CDR2 is SYGVKD. Trimming took 6 bases from V and 1 from J, leaving 3 bases between them. The CDR3 loop reads CAIRLNTGELFF. DNA for the CDR3: TGTGCCATCAGATTGAACACCGGGGAGCTGTTTTTT.

The V gene is TRBV2, the J gene TRBJ1-2; TRBD1 matches at 12 bases. The ends lost 6 bases at V and 4 bases at J; junction bases unmatched: 6. This CDR3 spans 15 amino acids. CDR1 and CDR2 from the germline V gene are SNHLY and FYNNEI. In nucleotides, the CDR3 is TGTGCCAGCAGGGGGGACAGGGGGCTAGGCTATGGCTACACCTTC. This gives the protein CASRGDRGLGYGYTF.

The CDR3 is CASSFLTGASSGANVLTF. The CDR3 region has the DNA TGTGCCAGCAGCTTTCTGACAGGCGCCAGCTCTGGGGCCAACGTCCTGACTTTC. V usage is TRBV7-8 and J usage is TRBJ2-6; D perhaps matches TRBD1 (6 bases). The germline gives CDR1 SGHVS, CDR2 FQNEAQ. CDR3 length: 18 amino acids. With 3 bases removed from V and 0 bases from J, the gap between germline ends came to 15 bases. Together with reference TRBV7-8 and TRBJ2-6, the CDR3 gives the full variable domain: GAGVSQSPRYKVAKRGQDVALRCDPISGHVSLFWYQQALGQGPEFLTYFQNEAQLDKSGLPSDRFFAERPEGSVSTLKIQRTQQEDSAVYLCASSFLTGASSGANVLTFGAGSRLTVL.

The chain combines TRBV4-1 with TRBJ2-5; 8 bases line up with TRBD1. With the DNA end fitting TRBJ2-7 better, the J assignment may be wrong. The germline V gene has CDR1 MGHRA and CDR2 YSYEKL. The CDR3 sequence is 16 residues long. The CDR3 DNA sequence: TGCGCCAGCAGCCTAAAAGGGGCAGGGGGCGCCTACGAGCAGTACTTC. As protein: CASSLKGAGGAYEQYF.

The chain links TRBV4-2 to TRBJ1-4; D gene unclear. Germline assignment: CDR1 LGHNA and CDR2 YNFKEQ. The V and J ends lost 1 base and 0 bases respectively, with 6 bases between them. The CDR3 covers 15 residues. In nucleotides, the CDR3 is TGTGCCAGCAGCCAAGCGGGATCAACTAATGAAAAACTGTTTTTT. Protein sequence: CASSQAGSTNEKLFF.

The V gene is TRBV11-2, the J gene TRBJ2-5, with 14 bases lining up with TRBD2. CDR1 is SGHAT, CDR2 FQNNGV, per germline. CDR3 size: 17 residues. The ends lost 5 bases at V and 5 bases at J; junction bases unmatched: 10. The DNA for the CDR3 is TGTGCCAGCAGCGCGACCCGGACTAGCGGGAGGTTGGAGACCCAGTACTTC. This sequence encodes CASSATRTSGRLETQYF.

The chain couples TRBV9 to TRBJ1-4, with 11 bases fitting TRBD1. The length of the CDR3 is 18 residues. The germline gives CDR1 SGDLS, CDR2 YYNGEE. V shed 3 bases and J 2 bases; nucleotides not matched to a gene: 9. The CDR3: CASSARSGTGGTNEKLFF. The CDR3 DNA is TGTGCCAGCAGCGCCCGATCCGGGACAGGGGGGACTAATGAAAAACTGTTTTTT.

This clone was seen once. The chain is built from TRBV7-6 and TRBJ2-1; D gene unclear. Trimming pared 8 bases from V and 6 bases from J, leaving 8 bases between. Germline V gives CDR1 SGHVS, CDR2 FNYEAQ. CDR3 size: 11 residues. CDR3 in amino acids: CASQSGNEQFF. Written as DNA, the CDR3 is TGTGCCAGCCAGTCCGGCAATGAGCAGTTCTTC.

This clone has only a few counts. This rearrangement joins TRBV19 to TRBJ1-2; no definite D call. Trimming shortened V by 1 base and J by 4 bases, and 7 bases separated the two germline ends. CDR3 length: 13 residues. Germline loops: CDR1 LNHDA, CDR2 SQIVND (reference sequence). CDR3 in amino acids: CASSIVRPYGYTF. The DNA for the CDR3 is TGTGCCAGTAGTATAGTGCGTCCCTATGGCTACACCTTC.

The table lists this clone with a few counts. This chain uses TRBV30 with TRBJ1-1; no clear D gene. Germline V CDR1 and CDR2: GTSNPN, SVGIG (reference sequence). The V end was cut by 3 bases, the J end by 0 bases, with 11 bases between. The CDR3 contains 14 residues. This CDR3 is CAWRVGRLNTEAFF. The CDR3 bases are TGTGCCTGGAGAGTTGGGAGGTTGAACACTGAAGCTTTCTTT.

The chain combines TRBV15 with TRBJ2-5, with D unresolved. Germline loops: CDR1 LNHNV, CDR2 YYDKDF (reference sequence). Trimming pared 5 bases from V and 2 bases from J, leaving 9 bases between. The CDR3 sequence is 13 residues long. The CDR3 region has the DNA TGTGCCACCAGCCACATCGGGCAAGAGACCCAGTACTTC. Encoded protein: CATSHIGQETQYF.

The genes are TRBV2 and TRBJ2-5; TRBD1 aligns across 7 bases. The CDR3 totals 15 residues. Trimming at V came to 6 bases and at J to 4 bases, leaving 11 bases not matched to a gene. Germline V gene lookup returns CDR1 SNHLY and CDR2 FYNNEI. CDR3 DNA sequence: TGTGCCAGCAGGAAAATAGGACAGGCGGGAGAGACCCAGTACTTC. Residues: CASRKIGQAGETQYF.

The chain recombines TRBV7-2 with TRBJ2-2; D uncertain. Germline lookup yields CDR1 SGHTA and CDR2 FQGNSA. The CDR3 totals 13 residues. V was shortened by 5 bases and J by 8 bases, with 12 bases between the two germline ends. This chain's CDR3 is CASSRYWRGELFF. CDR3 in DNA: TGTGCCAGCAGCCGCTATTGGAGAGGGGAGCTGTTTTTT.

Here the CDR3 DNA reads TGTGCCAGCAGCTTGGCTGAAGTGGGACTAGCGGGCCTCTACGAGCAGTACTTC. It yields the protein CASSLAEVGLAGLYEQYF. The rearrangement links TRBV5-4 to TRBJ2-7, with 12 bases identical to TRBD2. V lost 0 bases and J lost 3; bases outside the gene matches: 10. The CDR3 runs to 18 residues. Per germline, CDR1 SGHNT and CDR2 YYREEE (reference sequence). Complete variable domain (other parts from reference TRBV5-4 and TRBJ2-7): ETGVTQSPTHLIKTRGQQVTLRCSSQSGHNTVSWYQQALGQGPQFIFQYYREEENGRGNFPPRFSGLQFPNYSSELNVNALELDDSALYLCASSLAEVGLAGLYEQYFGPGTRLTVT.

The chain is built from TRBV11-1 and TRBJ2-3, with a possible D match to TRBD2 (5 bases). Per the germline V gene, CDR1 is SGHAT and CDR2 is FQDESV (reference sequence). This CDR3 contains 16 residues. V lost 5 bases, J lost 6 bases, and 21 bases lay in between. The CDR3 region has the DNA TGTGCCAGCAGCCTGGGTCGAGGGTGGAATACGGATACGCAGTATTTT. It specifies CASSLGRGWNTDTQYF.

In DNA form, the CDR3 reads TGTGCCAGCAGTTTACCACAGGGTTGGGGTGGCTACACCTTC. Its protein is CASSLPQGWGGYTF. V gene TRBV28 combines with J gene TRBJ1-2, with D possibly TRBD1 on 6 matching bases. CDR1 is MDHEN and CDR2 is SYDVKM in the germline V gene. This CDR3 region has 14 residues. Deletions cut 2 bases from V and 7 bases from J, with 14 bases between.

This clone was counted a few times. This rearrangement joins TRBV9 to TRBJ1-2, with D possibly TRBD1 on 5 matching bases. Germline CDR1 reads SGDLS; CDR2 reads YYNGEE. The CDR3 is made up of 15 amino acids. Deletions cut 0 bases from V and 1 base from J, with 10 bases between. The CDR3 DNA reads as TGTGCCAGCAGCGTAGATCGGGGGAATAACTATGGCTACACCTTC. This encodes CASSVDRGNNYGYTF.

This clone was seen just once. The chain links TRBV5-4 to TRBJ1-3; D may be TRBD1 (5 bases). CDR1 and CDR2 from the germline V gene are SGHNT and YYREEE (reference sequence). V shed 0 bases and J shed 2 bases, with 9 bases lying between them. This CDR3 is built from 15 residues. The CDR3 spells CASSLAGYAGNTIYF. In DNA form, the CDR3 reads TGTGCCAGCAGCTTGGCAGGGTACGCTGGAAACACCATATATTTT.